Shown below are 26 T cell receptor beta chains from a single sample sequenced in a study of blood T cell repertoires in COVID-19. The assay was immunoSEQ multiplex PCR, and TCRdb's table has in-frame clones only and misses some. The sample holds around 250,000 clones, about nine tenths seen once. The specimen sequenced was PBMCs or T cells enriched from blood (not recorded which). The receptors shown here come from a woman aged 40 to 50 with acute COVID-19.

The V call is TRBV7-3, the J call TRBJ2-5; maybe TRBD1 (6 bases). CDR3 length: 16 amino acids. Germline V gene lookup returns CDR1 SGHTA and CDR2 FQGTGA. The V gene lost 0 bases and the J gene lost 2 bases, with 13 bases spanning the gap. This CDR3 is CASSLTNRERQETQYF. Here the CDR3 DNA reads TGTGCCAGCAGCTTAACGAACAGGGAAAGGCAAGAGACCCAGTACTTC.

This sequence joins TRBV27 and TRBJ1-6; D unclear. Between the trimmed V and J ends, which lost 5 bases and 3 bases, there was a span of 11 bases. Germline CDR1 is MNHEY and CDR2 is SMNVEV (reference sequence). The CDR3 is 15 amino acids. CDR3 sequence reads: CASSTSGSYNSPLHF. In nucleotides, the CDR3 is TGTGCCAGCAGTACCTCCGGGAGCTATAATTCACCCCTCCACTTT.

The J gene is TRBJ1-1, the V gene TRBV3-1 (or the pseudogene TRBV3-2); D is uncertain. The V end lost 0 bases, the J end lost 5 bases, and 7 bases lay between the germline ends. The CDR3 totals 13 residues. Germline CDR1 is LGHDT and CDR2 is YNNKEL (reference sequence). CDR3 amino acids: CASSQESRTEAFF. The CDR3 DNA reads TGTGCCAGCAGCCAAGAGAGCCGGACTGAAGCTTTCTTT.

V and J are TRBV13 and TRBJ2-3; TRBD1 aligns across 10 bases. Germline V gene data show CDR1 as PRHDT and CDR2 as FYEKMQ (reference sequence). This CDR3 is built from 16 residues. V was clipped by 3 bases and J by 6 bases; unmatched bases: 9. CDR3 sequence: CASSFHGTGESDTQYF. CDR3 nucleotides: TGTGCCAGCAGCTTCCACGGGACAGGGGAATCGGATACGCAGTATTTT.

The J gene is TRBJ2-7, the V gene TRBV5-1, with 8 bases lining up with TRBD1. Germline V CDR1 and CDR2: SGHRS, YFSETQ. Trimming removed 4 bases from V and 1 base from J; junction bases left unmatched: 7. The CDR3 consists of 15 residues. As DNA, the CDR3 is TGCGCCAGCAGCCCCTCGGGGACAGGTTCCTACGAGCAGTACTTC. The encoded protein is CASSPSGTGSYEQYF.

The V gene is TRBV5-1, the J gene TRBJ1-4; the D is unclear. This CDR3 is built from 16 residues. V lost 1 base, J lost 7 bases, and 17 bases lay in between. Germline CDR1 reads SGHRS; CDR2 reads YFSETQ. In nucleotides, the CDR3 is TGCGCCAGCAGCTTGTTCTCCGATCTCGGTGGTGAAAAACTGTTTTTT. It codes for CASSLFSDLGGEKLFF.

Here the CDR3 DNA reads TGTGCCAGCAGTTTAGCGGGTTCCTCCTACGAGCAGTACTTC. It encodes CASSLAGSSYEQYF. This chain connects TRBV28 to TRBJ2-7; maybe TRBD2 (5 bases). CDR1 and CDR2 from the germline V gene are MDHEN and SYDVKM. V was shortened by 2 bases and J by 0 bases, with 8 bases between the two germline ends. This CDR3 comprises 14 residues. Full variable domain (outside the CDR3, taken from reference TRBV28 and TRBJ2-7): DVKVTQSSRYLVKRTGEKVFLECVQDMDHENMFWYRQDPGLGLRLIYFSYDVKMKEKGDIPEGYSVSREKKERFSLILESASTNQTSMYLCASSLAGSSYEQYFGPGTRLTVT.

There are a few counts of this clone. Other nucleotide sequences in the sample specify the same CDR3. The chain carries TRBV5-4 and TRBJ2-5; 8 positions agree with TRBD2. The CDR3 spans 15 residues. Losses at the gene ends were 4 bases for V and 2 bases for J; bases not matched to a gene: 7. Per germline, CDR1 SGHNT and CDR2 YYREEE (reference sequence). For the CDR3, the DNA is TGTGCCAGCAGCGGTGGAACTAGCGGACAAGAGACCCAGTACTTC. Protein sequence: CASSGGTSGQETQYF. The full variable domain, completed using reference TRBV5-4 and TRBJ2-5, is ETGVTQSPTHLIKTRGQQVTLRCSSQSGHNTVSWYQQALGQGPQFIFQYYREEENGRGNFPPRFSGLQFPNYSSELNVNALELDDSALYLCASSGGTSGQETQYFGPGTRLLVL.

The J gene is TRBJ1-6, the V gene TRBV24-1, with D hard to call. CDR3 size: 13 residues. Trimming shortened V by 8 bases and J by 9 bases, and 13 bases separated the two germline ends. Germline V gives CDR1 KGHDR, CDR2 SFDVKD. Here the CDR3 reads CATNLREGSPLHF. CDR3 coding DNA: TGTGCCACCAACCTAAGGGAGGGTTCACCCCTCCACTTT.

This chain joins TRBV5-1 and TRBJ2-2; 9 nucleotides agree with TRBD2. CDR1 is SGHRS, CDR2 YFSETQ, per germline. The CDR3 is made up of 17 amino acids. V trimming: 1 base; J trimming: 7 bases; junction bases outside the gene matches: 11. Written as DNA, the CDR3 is TGCGCCAGCAGCTTGATTCGGGCAGCGGGAGGATTCGGGGAGCTGTTTTTT. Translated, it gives CASSLIRAAGGFGELFF.

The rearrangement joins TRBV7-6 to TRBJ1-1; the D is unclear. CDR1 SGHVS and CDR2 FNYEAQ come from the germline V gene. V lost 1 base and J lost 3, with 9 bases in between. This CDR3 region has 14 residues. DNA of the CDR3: TGTGCCAGCAGCTTAGGACGGGGTGACACTGAAGCTTTCTTT. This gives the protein CASSLGRGDTEAFF.

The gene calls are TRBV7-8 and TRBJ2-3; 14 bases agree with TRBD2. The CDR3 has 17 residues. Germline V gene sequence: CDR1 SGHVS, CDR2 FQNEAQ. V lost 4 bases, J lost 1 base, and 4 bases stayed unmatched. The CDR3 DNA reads TGTGCCAGCAGCTCAGGGACTAGCGGGAGTGGCACAGATACGCAGTATTTT. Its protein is CASSSGTSGSGTDTQYF.

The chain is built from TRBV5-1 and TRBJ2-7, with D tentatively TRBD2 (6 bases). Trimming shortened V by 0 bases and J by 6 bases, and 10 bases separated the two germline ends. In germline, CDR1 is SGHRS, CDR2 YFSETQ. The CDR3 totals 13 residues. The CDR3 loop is CASSLGWGGEQYV. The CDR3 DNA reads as TGCGCCAGCAGCTTGGGATGGGGAGGCGAGCAGTACGTC.

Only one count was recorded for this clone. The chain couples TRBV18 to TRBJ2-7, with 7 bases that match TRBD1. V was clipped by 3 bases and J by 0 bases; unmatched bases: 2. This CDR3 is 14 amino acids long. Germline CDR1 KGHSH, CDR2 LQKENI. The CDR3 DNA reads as TGTGCCAGCTCACCCAGGGGGAGCTCCTACGAGCAGTACGTC. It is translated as CASSPRGSSYEQYV.

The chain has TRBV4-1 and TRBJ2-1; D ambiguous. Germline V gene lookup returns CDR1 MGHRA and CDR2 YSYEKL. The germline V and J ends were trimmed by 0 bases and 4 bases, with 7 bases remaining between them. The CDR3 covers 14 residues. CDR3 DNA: TGCGCCAGCAGCCAAGATGGCGGATACAATGAGCAGTTCTTC. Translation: CASSQDGGYNEQFF.

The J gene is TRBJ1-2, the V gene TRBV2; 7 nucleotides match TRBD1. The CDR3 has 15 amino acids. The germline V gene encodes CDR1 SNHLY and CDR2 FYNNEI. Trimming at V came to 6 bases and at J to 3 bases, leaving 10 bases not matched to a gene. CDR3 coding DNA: TGTGCCAGCAGGTTTGAGGGGGCGATCCACTATGGCTACACCTTC. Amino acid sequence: CASRFEGAIHYGYTF. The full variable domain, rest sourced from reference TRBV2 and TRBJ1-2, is EPEVTQTPSHQVTQMGQEVILRCVPISNHLYFYWYRQILGQKVEFLVSFYNNEISEKSEIFDDQFSVERPDGSNFTLKIRSTKLEDSAMYFCASRFEGAIHYGYTFGSGTRLTVV.

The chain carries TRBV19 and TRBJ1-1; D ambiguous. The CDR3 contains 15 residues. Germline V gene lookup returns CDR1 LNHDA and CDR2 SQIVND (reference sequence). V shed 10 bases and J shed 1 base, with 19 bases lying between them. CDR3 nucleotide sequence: TGTGCCACCTCCCGTGAGGCCAACAAGAACACTGAAGCTTTCTTT. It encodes CATSREANKNTEAFF.

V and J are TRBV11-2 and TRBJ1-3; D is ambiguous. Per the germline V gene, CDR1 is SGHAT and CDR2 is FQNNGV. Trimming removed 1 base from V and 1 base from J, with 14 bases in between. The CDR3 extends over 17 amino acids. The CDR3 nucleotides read TGTGCCAGCAGCTTAGTAGTGGCAGGTGCTTCTGGAAACACCATATATTTT. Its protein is CASSLVVAGASGNTIYF.

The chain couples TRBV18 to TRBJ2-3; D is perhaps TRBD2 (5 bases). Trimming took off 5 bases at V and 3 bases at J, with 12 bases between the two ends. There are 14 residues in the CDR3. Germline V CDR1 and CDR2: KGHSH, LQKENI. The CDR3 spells CASSSLAGTDTQYF. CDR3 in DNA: TGTGCCAGCTCAAGTCTAGCTGGGACAGATACGCAGTATTTT.

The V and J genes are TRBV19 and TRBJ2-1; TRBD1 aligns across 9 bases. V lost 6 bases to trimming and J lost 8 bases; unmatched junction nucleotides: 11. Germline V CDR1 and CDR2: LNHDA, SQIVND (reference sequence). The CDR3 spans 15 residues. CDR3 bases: TGTGCCAGTAGACCTACCGGGACAGGGAGTGATGAGCAGTTCTTC. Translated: CASRPTGTGSDEQFF.

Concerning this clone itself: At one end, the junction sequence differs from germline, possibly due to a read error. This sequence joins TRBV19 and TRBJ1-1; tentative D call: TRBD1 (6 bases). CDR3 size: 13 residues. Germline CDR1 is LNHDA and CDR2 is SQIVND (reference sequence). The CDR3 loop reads CASSIDGGQPIRF. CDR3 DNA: TGTGCCAGTAGTATAGACGGCGGACAGCCGATCAGATTT.

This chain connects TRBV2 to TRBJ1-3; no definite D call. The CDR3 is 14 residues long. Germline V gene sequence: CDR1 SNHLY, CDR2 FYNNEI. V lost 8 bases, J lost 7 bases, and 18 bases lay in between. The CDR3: CASLKENNRNTIYF. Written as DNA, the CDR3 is TGTGCCAGCCTTAAGGAGAACAACCGGAACACCATATATTTT.

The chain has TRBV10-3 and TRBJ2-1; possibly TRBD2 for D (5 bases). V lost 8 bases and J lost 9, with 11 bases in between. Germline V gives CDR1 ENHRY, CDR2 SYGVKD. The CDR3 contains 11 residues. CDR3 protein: CAIVEGGEQFF. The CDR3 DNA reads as TGTGCCATCGTTGAGGGCGGTGAGCAGTTCTTC.

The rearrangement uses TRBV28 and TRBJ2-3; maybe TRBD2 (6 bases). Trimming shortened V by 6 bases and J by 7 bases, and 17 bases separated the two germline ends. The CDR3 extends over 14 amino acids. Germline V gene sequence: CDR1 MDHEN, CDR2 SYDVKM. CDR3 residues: CASRAWGERNTQYF. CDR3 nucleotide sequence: TGTGCCAGCAGAGCCTGGGGGGAGCGGAATACGCAGTATTTT.

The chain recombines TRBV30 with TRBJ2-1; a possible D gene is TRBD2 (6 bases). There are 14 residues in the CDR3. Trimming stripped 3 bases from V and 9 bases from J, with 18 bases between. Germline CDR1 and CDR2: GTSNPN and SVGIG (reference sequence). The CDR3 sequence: CAWRTSSLYSEQFF. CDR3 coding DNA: TGTGCCTGGAGGACTAGTAGTTTGTATAGTGAGCAGTTCTTC.

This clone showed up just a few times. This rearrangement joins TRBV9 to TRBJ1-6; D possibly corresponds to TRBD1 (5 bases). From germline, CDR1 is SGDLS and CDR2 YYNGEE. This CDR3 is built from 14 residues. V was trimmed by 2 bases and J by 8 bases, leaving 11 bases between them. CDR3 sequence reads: CASSVGGSDSPLHF. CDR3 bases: TGTGCCAGCAGCGTCGGGGGGTCCGATTCACCCCTCCACTTT.